This T cell receptor beta chain was recovered during a study of T cell responses to AZD1222 COVID-19 vaccine. General observations from the study: Recipients of two AZD1222 doses showed rising Spike-specific TCR breadth and depth. Nearly half of unique spike-specific TCRs reportedly avoided B.1.351 and B.1.1.7 mutated regions. There were mostly white British donors and more females than males, and clonal diversity was possibly underestimated.

On this clone itself: The target antigen is unknown.

The protocol was immunoSEQ multiplex PCR, while the TCRdb copy is restricted to in-frame clones and leaves out a portion. Among about 21,000 clones listed, roughly 82% were seen once. The ends were cut back, 0 bases at V and 2 bases at J, with 11 bases in the middle. This CDR3 is built from 15 residues. Germline V gives CDR1 SGHRS, CDR2 YFSETQ. The source of this sequence is an adult in good health. The chain uses TRBV5-1 and TRBJ1-2; possible D gene TRBD1, 5 bases. Here the sequenced sample was peripheral blood, taken on day 0 of AZD1222 vaccination. The CDR3 sequence: CASSLGQPANYGYTF. The CDR3 nucleotides read TGCGCCAGCAGCTTGGGACAGCCGGCCAACTATGGCTACACCTTC.